The clone carrying this T cell receptor beta chain appeared a few times. As yet, its antigen is unknown. The sample belongs to a study of radiotherapy plus CTLA-4 blockade in lung cancer. Whole-study context: Disease control was achieved by less than 40% of patients, and objective responses by less than 20%.

The repertoire was sequenced with immunoSEQ multiplex PCR; TCRdb's copy has only in-frame clones and lacks some. The sample includes about 77,000 clones, roughly 69% seen only once; the top ten take over 9%. Study-wide results and limits: According to reports, early shifts in blood T cell clones, alongside interferon-beta, forecast response most accurately. Some TCR clones had been derived from tumors. These clones expanded in peripheral blood after radiotherapy plus ipilimumab.

Germline CDR1 is SGHDT and CDR2 is YYEEEE. The length of the CDR3 is 11 residues. V was pared by 3 bases and J by 5 bases, with 2 bases between. This rearrangement joins TRBV5-6 to TRBJ2-2; no firm D call. This specimen was peripheral blood, taken from a patient treated with radiotherapy plus ipilimumab. This receptor was taken from a human donor with non-small cell lung cancer whose response to radiotherapy plus ipilimumab could not be evaluated. The CDR3 spells CASSSTGELFF. CDR3 coding DNA: TGTGCCAGCAGCTCGACCGGGGAGCTGTTTTTT.